The present T cell receptor (beta chain) was sequenced within a study of shared T cell receptors in the human thymus. Sequencing was performed with immunoSEQ multiplex PCR; in TCRdb, only in-frame clones are kept and a portion is missing. Found here are hundreds of thousands of clones, about four fifths of them singletons; the top ten hold more than 0.01%. These data were likewise used in another study, on human thymus T cells. That report adds: Donors consisted of healthy Finnish infants (having corrective surgery for congenital heart defects). Thymic and blood repertoires showed apparently biased V and J gene usage. Related research found strongly overlapping thymic repertoires in unrelated individuals.

The receptor's source is a boy in the first two years of life with a congenital heart defect. Sequencing input: thymocytes.

The CDR3, as DNA: TGTGCCAGCAGTCCAGAGGCGATGAACACTGAAGCTTTCTTT. It codes for CASSPEAMNTEAFF. The rearrangement joins TRBV6-5 to TRBJ1-1; D not resolved. Per the germline V gene, CDR1 is MNHEY and CDR2 is SVGAGI. V was shortened by 5 bases and J by 0 bases, with 10 bases between the two germline ends. This CDR3 is built from 14 residues.